This T cell receptor (beta chain) was sequenced in a study of blood T cell repertoires in COVID-19. Looking at the study overall: Whether acute or convalescent, the COVID-19 samples came from the United States, Italy and Spain. Sample material is recorded as cDNA or gDNA derived from T cells, B-cell-depleted T cells, or PBMCs.

The CDR3 runs to 16 residues. V was shortened by 2 bases and J by 6 bases, with 19 bases between the two germline ends. CDR1 SGHRS and CDR2 YFSETQ come from the germline V gene. Original handling: Researchers report that nucleated cell counts were estimated from reference gene primer amplification. This table comes from immunoSEQ multiplex PCR, and its TCRdb copy is limited to in-frame clones, with some not included. The V and J calls and clone size were taken over from that table, and D and trimming were inferred from the DNA. The table lists approximately 170,000 clones, 83% of them singletons. Sequenced: peripheral blood. The source is a woman older than 75 with acute or convalescent COVID-19. This chain joins TRBV5-1 and TRBJ2-3, with D possibly TRBD2 on 5 matching bases. The CDR3 protein is CASSFRGTADPDTQYF. The CDR3 nucleotides read TGCGCCAGCAGCTTTCGGGGTACGGCGGACCCGGATACGCAGTATTTT.